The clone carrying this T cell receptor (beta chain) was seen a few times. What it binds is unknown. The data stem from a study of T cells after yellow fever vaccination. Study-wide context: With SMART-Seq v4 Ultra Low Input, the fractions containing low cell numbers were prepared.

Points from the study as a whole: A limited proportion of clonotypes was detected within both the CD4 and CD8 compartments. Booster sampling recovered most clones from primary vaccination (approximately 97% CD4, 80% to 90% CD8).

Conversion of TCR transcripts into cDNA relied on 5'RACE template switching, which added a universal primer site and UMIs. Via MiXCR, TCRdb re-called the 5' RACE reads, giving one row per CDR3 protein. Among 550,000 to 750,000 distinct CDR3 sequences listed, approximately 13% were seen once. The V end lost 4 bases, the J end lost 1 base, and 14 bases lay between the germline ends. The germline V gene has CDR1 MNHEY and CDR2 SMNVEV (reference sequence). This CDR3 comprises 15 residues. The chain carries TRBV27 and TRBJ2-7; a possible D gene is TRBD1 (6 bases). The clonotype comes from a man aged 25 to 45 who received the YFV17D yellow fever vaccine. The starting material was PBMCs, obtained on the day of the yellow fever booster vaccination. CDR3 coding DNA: TGTGCCAGCAGTTACAGAACAGGGCGATCCTACGAGCAGTACTTC. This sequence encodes CASSYRTGRSYEQYF.